Here is one TCR beta chain with its context. Its specificity is unknown. Clones were sequenced by immunoSEQ multiplex PCR, and TCRdb holds only the in-frame ones, with some missing. The sample has 90,000 to 130,000 clones; over 60% are singletons. This entry belongs to a study of PD-1 blockade in mismatch repair-deficient tumors. Study-wide points: Tumor-resident clones, often absent from pretreatment blood, expanded after pembrolizumab and then contracted.

Germline V gene sequence: CDR1 KGHSY, CDR2 FQNENV. The CDR3 is made up of 16 amino acids. With V trimmed by 3 bases and J by 3 bases, 6 bases remained unmatched. This TCR was sampled from an adult with mismatch repair-deficient cancer. This chain uses TRBV16 with TRBJ1-3; 9 nucleotides match TRBD1. Specimen: peripheral blood, collected 60 weeks after starting pembrolizumab. The CDR3 bases are TGTGCCAGCAGCCACCGAACAGGGGGCGGTGGAAACACCATATATTTT. Amino acid sequence: CASSHRTGGGGNTIYF.